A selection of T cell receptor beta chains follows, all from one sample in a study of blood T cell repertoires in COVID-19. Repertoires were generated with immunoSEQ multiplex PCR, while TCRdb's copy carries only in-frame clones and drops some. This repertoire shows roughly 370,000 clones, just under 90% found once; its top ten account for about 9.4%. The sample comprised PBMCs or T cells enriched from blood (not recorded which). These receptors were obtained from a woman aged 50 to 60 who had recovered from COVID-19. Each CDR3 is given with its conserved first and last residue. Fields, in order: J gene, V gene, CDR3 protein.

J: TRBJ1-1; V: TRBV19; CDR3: CASSTNAGALMNTEAFF
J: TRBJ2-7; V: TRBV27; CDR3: CASSLGLVYEQYF
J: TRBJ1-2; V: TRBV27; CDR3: CASSSLRGGDGAYGYTF
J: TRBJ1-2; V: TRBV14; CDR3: CASSPLKGAGGNTF
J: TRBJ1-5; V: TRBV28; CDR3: CASSLLDRRYRPQHF
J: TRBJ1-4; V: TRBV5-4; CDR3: CASSGGAGDVTNEKLFF
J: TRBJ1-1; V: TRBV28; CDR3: CASSLMGTITEAFF
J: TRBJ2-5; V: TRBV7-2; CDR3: CASSLGTGESWETQYF
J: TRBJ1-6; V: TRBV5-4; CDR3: CASRAGVSPLHF
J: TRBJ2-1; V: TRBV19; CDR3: CASSGGSSGGRNEQFF
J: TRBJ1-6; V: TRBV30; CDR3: CAWRGQGANSPLHF
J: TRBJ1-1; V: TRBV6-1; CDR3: CASSEPDQGSAEAFF
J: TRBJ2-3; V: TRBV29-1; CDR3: CSVQGLAVDTQYF
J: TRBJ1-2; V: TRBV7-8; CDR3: CASDSGTGADYGYTF